This T cell receptor (beta chain) stems from a study of cytomegalovirus exposure and HLA in healthy donors. Study outcomes and limitations: For presence/absence analyses, sequencing depth was assumed to be roughly uniform across donors. Differences between HLA loci emerged in a later analysis of TCR association rates, with DRB1 most and HLA-C fewest. In an earlier analysis, most TCR beta V segments were productive about 87% or about 30% of the time.

PCR was performed using 60 Vbeta and 13 Jbeta primers. The assay was immunoSEQ multiplex PCR, and TCRdb's table has in-frame clones only and misses some. The table includes approximately 100,000 clones, 74% detected once. This clone was counted only a few times. Its specificity is not known. The V gene lost 0 bases and the J gene lost 8 bases, with 9 bases spanning the gap. There are 13 residues in the CDR3. From germline, CDR1 is MNHNY and CDR2 SVGAGI (reference sequence). The origin of this receptor is a man aged 50-60 years in good health and CMV-seropositive. The sample consisted of PBMCs. The chain recombines TRBV6-6 with TRBJ2-3; D remains unclear. CDR3 sequence: CASSYSRLGTQYF. CDR3 in DNA: TGTGCCAGCAGTTACTCGAGACTGGGTACGCAGTATTTT.